Shown below are 6 T cell receptor beta chains from a single sample sequenced in a study of blood T cell repertoires in COVID-19. Produced via immunoSEQ multiplex PCR; TCRdb's table is partial and in-frame only. Here the sample spans roughly 230,000 clones, 82% being singletons. Material: PBMCs or T cells enriched from blood (not recorded which). These receptors all come from a woman aged 55 to 70 who had recovered from COVID-19.

This chain connects TRBV5-1 to TRBJ2-3; 8 positions match TRBD1. The V segment lost 4 bases and the J segment 1 base; nucleotides outside the gene matches: 2. Germline loops: CDR1 SGHRS, CDR2 YFSETQ. The CDR3 is made up of 14 amino acids. The CDR3 DNA is TGCGCCAGCAGCCCGGGACAGGGCACAGATACGCAGTATTTT. Encoded protein: CASSPGQGTDTQYF.

This chain joins TRBV7-2 and TRBJ2-1; 8 nucleotides align to TRBD2. The junction had 2 bases not matched to a gene; V was cut back by 0 bases and J by 4 bases. CDR3 length: 15 amino acids. Per germline, CDR1 SGHTA and CDR2 FQGNSA. CDR3 sequence reads: CASSLAAGEYNEQFF. In DNA form, the CDR3 reads TGTGCCAGCAGCTTAGCAGCGGGAGAATACAATGAGCAGTTCTTC.

The chain links TRBV5-1 to TRBJ2-7; TRBD1 aligns across 9 bases. J was trimmed by 5 bases and V by 4 bases; bases with no gene match: 7. The CDR3 is 14 residues long. Germline assignment: CDR1 SGHRS and CDR2 YFSETQ. The CDR3, as DNA: TGCGCCAGCAGCCGCAAACAGGGGGCGGACGAGCAGTACTTC. It specifies CASSRKQGADEQYF.

The chain is built from TRBV4-3 and TRBJ2-2; TRBD2 agrees at 8 bases. The length of the CDR3 is 18 residues. With 0 bases clipped from V and 0 bases from J, the junction kept 6 bases outside the gene matches. Germline CDR1 and CDR2: LGHNA and YSLEER. The CDR3 loop reads CASSQESSGSANTGELFF. The CDR3 DNA reads as TGCGCCAGCAGCCAAGAAAGCAGCGGGAGCGCGAACACCGGGGAGCTGTTTTTT.

The chain links TRBV14 to TRBJ1-4; 8 nucleotides agree with TRBD1. The CDR3 totals 13 residues. The germline CDR1 and CDR2 sequences are SGHDN and FVKESK. With 4 bases clipped from V and 7 bases from J, the junction kept 2 bases outside the gene matches. CDR3: CASSRDRGEKLFF. The CDR3 nucleotides read TGTGCCAGCAGCCGTGACAGGGGTGAAAAACTGTTTTTT.

The chain is built from TRBV19 and TRBJ1-2; 7 bases line up with TRBD1. CDR1 LNHDA and CDR2 SQIVND come from the germline V gene (reference sequence). The CDR3 has 15 residues. With 7 bases clipped from V and 8 bases from J, the junction kept 16 bases outside the gene matches. The CDR3 loop is CASKEGASPLRGYTF. The CDR3 region has the DNA TGTGCCAGTAAGGAGGGGGCGTCTCCCCTTCGGGGCTACACCTTC.